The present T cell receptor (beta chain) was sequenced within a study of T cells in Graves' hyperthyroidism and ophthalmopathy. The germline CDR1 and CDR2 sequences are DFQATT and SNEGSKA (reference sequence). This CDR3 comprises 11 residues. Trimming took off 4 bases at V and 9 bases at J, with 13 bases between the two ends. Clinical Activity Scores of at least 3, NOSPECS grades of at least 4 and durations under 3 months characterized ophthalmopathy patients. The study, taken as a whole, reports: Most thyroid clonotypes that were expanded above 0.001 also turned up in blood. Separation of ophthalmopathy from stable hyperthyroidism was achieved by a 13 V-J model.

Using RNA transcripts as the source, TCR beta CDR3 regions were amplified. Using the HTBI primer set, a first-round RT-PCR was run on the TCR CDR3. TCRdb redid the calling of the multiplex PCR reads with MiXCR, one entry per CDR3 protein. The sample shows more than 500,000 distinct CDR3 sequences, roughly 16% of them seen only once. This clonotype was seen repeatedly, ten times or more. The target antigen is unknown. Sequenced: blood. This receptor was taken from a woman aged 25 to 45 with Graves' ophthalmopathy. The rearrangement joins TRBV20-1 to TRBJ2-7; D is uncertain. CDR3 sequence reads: CSANDPPGQYF. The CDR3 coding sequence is TGCAGTGCTAACGATCCACCAGGGCAGTACTTC.